This TCR beta chain emerged from a study of cytomegalovirus exposure and HLA in healthy donors. Study results and limitations: Researchers reported in a later analysis that a missense DCLRE1C variant was tied to TCR beta V- and J-gene trimming. Presence/absence analyses took donor sequencing depth as roughly uniform. The study reported that TCR beta sequences accurately predicted HLA-A and HLA-B alleles in most subjects.

PCR employed 60 Vbeta and 13 Jbeta primers. The protocol was immunoSEQ multiplex PCR, while the TCRdb copy is restricted to in-frame clones and leaves out a portion. Of about 200,000 clones in the sample, over 70% were seen once. Worth noting for this clone: Antigen: not known.

CDR3 length: 12 amino acids. The sequence was collected from a man aged 25 to 40 in good health and CMV-seronegative. The chain joins TRBV21-1 to TRBJ2-2; the D call TRBD2 from the table was never checked on the DNA. TRBV21-1 is marked as a pseudogene. Material: PBMCs. CDR3 nucleotide sequence: TGTGCCGACGGGGGGAGGGCCGGGGAGCTGTTTTTT. Protein: CADGGRAGELFF.